This T cell receptor (beta chain) was profiled in a study of T cell changes during pregnancy in multiple sclerosis. This table comes from immunoSEQ multiplex PCR, and its TCRdb copy is limited to in-frame clones, with some not included. The sample lists roughly 12,000 clones, more than 85% occurring once. V lost 8 bases to trimming and J lost 2 bases, with 18 bases between them. The CDR3 consists of 15 residues. Germline lookup yields CDR1 MNHNS and CDR2 SASEGT. The TCR sequence derives from a female donor in good health, enrolled as a control in a pregnancy study. The chain employs TRBV6-1 and TRBJ1-1; D gene uncertain. The source was CD8+ T cells from peripheral blood mononuclear cells, collected in the second trimester of pregnancy. This chain's CDR3 is CASSEVVRQNTEAFF. CDR3 nucleotides: TGTGCCAGCTCGGAGGTAGTAAGGCAAAACACTGAAGCTTTCTTT.